The present T cell receptor beta chain was sequenced within a study of blood T cell repertoires in COVID-19. Some clones are missing from TCRdb's copy, which holds only in-frame ones; the method was immunoSEQ multiplex PCR. The sample lists some 15,000 clones, around 75% occurring once. Trimming at V came to 3 bases and at J to 4 bases, leaving 4 bases not matched to a gene. The CDR3 covers 14 residues. In germline, CDR1 is SGHTA, CDR2 FQGNSA. V and J are TRBV7-2 and TRBJ1-2; TRBD1 matches 8 bases. This sequence was found in a man in his 60s with acute or convalescent COVID-19. Material for sequencing was peripheral blood. This CDR3 reads CASSFGRGPYGYTF. Here the CDR3 DNA reads TGTGCCAGCAGCTTTGGCAGGGGGCCCTATGGCTACACCTTC.